This record looks at one T cell receptor (beta chain) sequence and its context. The antigen is undetermined. A J-beta primer mix and a sample-barcoded 5' primer were used in a second PCR of about 7 to 12 cycles. TCRdb called the 5' RACE reads again in MiXCR, with one record for every CDR3 protein. The table includes 380,000 or so distinct CDR3 sequences, roughly half detected once. The data derive from a study of blood T cells in healthy people across ages. Findings and caveats of the study: Roughly linearly, TCR beta diversity per million T cells fell as age increased.

Germline V CDR1 and CDR2: SGHRS, YFSETQ. V lost 6 bases to trimming and J lost 3 bases, with 14 bases between them. This CDR3 has 14 residues. Source material: blood. The clonotype was recovered from a man between 60 and 75 years old in good health. The gene calls are TRBV5-1 and TRBJ2-3, with D possibly matching TRBD2 (6 bases). CDR3 DNA: TGCGCCAGCAACGCGGGACGGAGAACAGATACGCAGTATTTT. Protein: CASNAGRRTDTQYF.